The source of this T cell receptor beta chain is a study of blood T cell repertoires in COVID-19 (dated by TCRdb to the early 2020s). A note on the overall study: Collaborator samples came from the United States, Italy and Spain and covered acute and convalescent phases of COVID-19. The sample metadata nearly always contained a de-identified subject ID, COVID-19 status, age in years and sex. The dataset comprised deeply sampled blood TCRbeta repertoires from subjects exposed to, actively infected with, or recovered from COVID-19. The repertoires were made available in a free public database intended to serve as a resource for research on the immune response to SARS-CoV-2. The material from the prospective study consisted of cDNA or gDNA derived from T cells, B-cell-depleted T cells, or PBMCs. Where HLA class I and class II types were available, the types were taken from metadata supplied by the sample provider, not from assay-based typing. The samples were drawn from two sources: the first 160 participants of the ongoing ImmuneRACE study, and 1,200 or so subjects contributed by 6 global collaborators. The research as a whole found: The quantity of clinical and demographic metadata differed by source and by participant and was supplied without curation.

As for this clone: The antigen it binds to is not known. No much larger clone exists at a distance of one base, and base qualities are not known.

Here V drops 0 bases and J drops 5 bases, and the junction holds 9 bases not matched to any gene. Via the germline V gene, CDR1 is MRHNA and CDR2 SNTAGT. Measured from the cysteine to the phenylalanine, the CDR3 is 16 residues long. The sequence is cut down to CDR3 DNA, 48 bases in frame from base 1. TCRbeta CDR3 regions were amplified from genomic DNA by means of the immunoSEQ Assay, a bias-controlled multiplex PCR. Per the original workflow: The number of nucleated cells in each sample was estimated by amplification of reference gene primers within the assay. To quantify the absolute abundance of each unique TCRbeta CDR3 rearrangement, sequence reads were collapsed and filtered. For each sample, productive Simpson clonality was calculated by taking the square root of Simpson's diversity index across productive rearrangements. The table comes from immuneACCESS by way of TCRdb, which keeps in-frame sequences with V and J called. Part of the clones is missing from these tables; in studies checked, under half for an unresolved V gene and the rest for unknown reasons. The DNA gave D and trimming, while V, J and clone size come from that table. This sample holds approximately 390,000 clones; about 83% were observed only once. About 9.4% of the sample goes to the ten largest clones.

Participants in the prospective study were enrolled through a virtual design, were aged about 18 to 100 years, and lived in about 25 United States geographic areas. In the prospective study, participants were assigned to cohorts based on the clinical history participants reported in a screening survey and a study questionnaire. Recovered participants in ImmuneRACE Cohort 3 were defined by two consecutive negative NP/OP PCR tests, clearance by a healthcare professional, or resolution of symptoms. In the prospective study, whole blood, serum and a nasopharyngeal or oropharyngeal swab were collected from each participant by mobile phlebotomists. Prospective study participants could optionally give additional blood draws and questionnaires over an approximately 2-month period. Before DNA extraction, prospective study blood samples were shipped either frozen or at room temperature.

The chain links TRBV6-4 with TRBJ1-1, with TRBD1 matching 7 junction bases. Input material: PBMCs or T cells enriched from blood (not recorded which). The source of this sequence is a woman aged 45-60 years who had recovered from COVID-19. The sequenced DNA: TGTGCCAGCAGTGACTCCCAGGGGGACTTGGGGACTGAAGCTTTCTTT. Translated, this gives CASSDSQGDLGTEAFF.